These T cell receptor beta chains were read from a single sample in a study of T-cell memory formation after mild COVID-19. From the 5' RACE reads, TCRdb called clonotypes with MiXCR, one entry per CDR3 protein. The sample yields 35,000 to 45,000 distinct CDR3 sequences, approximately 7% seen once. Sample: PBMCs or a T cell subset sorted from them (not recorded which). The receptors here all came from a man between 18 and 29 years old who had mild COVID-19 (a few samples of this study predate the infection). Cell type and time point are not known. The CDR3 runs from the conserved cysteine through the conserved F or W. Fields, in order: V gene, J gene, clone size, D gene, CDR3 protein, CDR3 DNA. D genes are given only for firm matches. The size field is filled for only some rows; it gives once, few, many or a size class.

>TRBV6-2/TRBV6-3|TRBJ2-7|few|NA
CASSYSPAAFYEQYF
TGTGCCAGCAGTTACAGTCCGGCGGCCTTCTACGAGCAGTACTTC
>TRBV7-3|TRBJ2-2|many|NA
CASSLMNTGELFF
TGTGCCAGCAGCTTAATGAACACCGGGGAGCTGTTTTTT
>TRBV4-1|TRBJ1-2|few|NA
CASSQPWAGDEYGYTF
TGCGCCAGCAGCCAGCCCTGGGCAGGGGACGAATATGGCTACACCTTC
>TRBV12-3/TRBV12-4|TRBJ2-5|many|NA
CASRLGGGETQYF
TGTGCCAGCAGGCTGGGAGGCGGAGAGACCCAGTACTTC
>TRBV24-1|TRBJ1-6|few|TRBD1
CATSDRQNSPLHF
TGTGCCACCTCGGACAGGCAAAATTCACCCCTCCACTTT
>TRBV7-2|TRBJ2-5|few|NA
CASSLAQKETQYF
TGTGCCAGCAGCTTAGCTCAGAAAGAGACCCAGTACTTC
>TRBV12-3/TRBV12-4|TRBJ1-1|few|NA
CASSLTALNTEAFF
TGTGCCAGCAGTTTGACAGCTTTGAACACTGAAGCTTTCTTT
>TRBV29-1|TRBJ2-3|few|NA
CSVAGRNTDTQYF
TGCAGCGTTGCAGGGCGAAACACAGATACGCAGTATTTT
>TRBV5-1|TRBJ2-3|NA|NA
CASSQYRKSTDTQYF
TGCGCCAGCAGCCAATACAGAAAAAGCACAGATACGCAGTATTTT
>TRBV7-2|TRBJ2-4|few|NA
CASSLGTIGNIQYF
TGTGCCAGCAGCTTAGGGACTATTGGGAACATTCAGTACTTC
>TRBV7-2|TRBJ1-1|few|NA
CASSLVKNTEAFF
TGTGCCAGCAGCTTAGTCAAGAACACTGAAGCTTTCTTT
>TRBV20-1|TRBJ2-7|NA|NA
CSARLGPGGEQYF
TGCAGTGCTAGATTGGGTCCGGGTGGCGAGCAGTACTTC
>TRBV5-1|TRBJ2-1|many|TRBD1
CASRFGQGPSYNEQFF
TGCGCCAGCAGATTTGGACAGGGGCCCTCCTACAATGAGCAGTTCTTC
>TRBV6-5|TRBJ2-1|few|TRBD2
CASSSLAGFYNEQFF
TGTGCCAGCAGTTCACTAGCGGGGTTCTACAATGAGCAGTTCTTC
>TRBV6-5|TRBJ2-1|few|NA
CASSYWNEQFF
TGTGCCAGCAGTTACTGGAATGAGCAGTTCTTC
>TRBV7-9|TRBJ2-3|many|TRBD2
CASSLARAGDTDTQYF
TGTGCCAGCAGCTTAGCGCGAGCGGGGGACACAGATACGCAGTATTTT
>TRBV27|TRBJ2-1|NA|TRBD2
CASQIRRGIYNEQFF
TGTGCCAGCCAGATACGGCGGGGGATATACAATGAGCAGTTCTTC
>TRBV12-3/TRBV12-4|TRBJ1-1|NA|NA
CASSLRLMNTEAFF
TGTGCCAGCAGTTTAAGGCTAATGAACACTGAAGCTTTCTTT
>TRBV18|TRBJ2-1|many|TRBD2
CASSPPQRGGGEQFF
TGTGCCAGCTCACCACCCCAGCGGGGGGGCGGTGAGCAGTTCTTC
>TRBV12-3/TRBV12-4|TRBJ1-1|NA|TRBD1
CASSPQGAMNTEAFF
TGTGCCAGCAGTCCTCAGGGGGCCATGAACACTGAAGCTTTCTTT
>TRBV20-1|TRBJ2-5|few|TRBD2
CSARPHAGGATSETQYF
TGCAGTGCTAGACCGCATGCGGGGGGAGCCACGTCGGAGACCCAGTACTTC
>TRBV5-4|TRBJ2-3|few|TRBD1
CASRAGGDTDTQYF
TGTGCCAGCAGGGCAGGGGGTGACACAGATACGCAGTATTTT
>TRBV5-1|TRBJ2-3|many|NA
CASSSSGAGTDTQYF
TGCGCCAGCAGCTCCTCCGGGGCAGGCACAGATACGCAGTATTTT
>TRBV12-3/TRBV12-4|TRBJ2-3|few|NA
CASTRYTDTQYF
TGTGCCAGCACCCGGTACACAGATACGCAGTATTTT
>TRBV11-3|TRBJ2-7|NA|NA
CASSLARHYEQYF
TGTGCCAGCAGCCTCGCCCGGCACTACGAGCAGTACTTC
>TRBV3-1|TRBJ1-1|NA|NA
CASSQDTLFRGNTEAFF
TGTGCCAGCAGCCAAGACACACTGTTCAGAGGGAACACTGAAGCTTTCTTT
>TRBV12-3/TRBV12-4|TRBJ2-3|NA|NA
CASSLSPVSTDTQYF
TGTGCCAGCAGTTTAAGTCCCGTGAGCACAGATACGCAGTATTTT
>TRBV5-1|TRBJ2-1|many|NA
CASSLDRSYNEQFF
TGCGCCAGCAGCTTGGATAGGTCCTACAATGAGCAGTTCTTC
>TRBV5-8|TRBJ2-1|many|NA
CASSFQGTLNEQFF
TGTGCCAGCAGCTTTCAGGGGACCCTCAATGAGCAGTTCTTC
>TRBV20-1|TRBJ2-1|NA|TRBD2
CSASRGGEQFF
TGCAGTGCTAGTCGGGGGGGAGAGCAGTTCTTC
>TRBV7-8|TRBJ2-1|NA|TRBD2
CASRPAGGSYEQFF
TGTGCCAGCAGGCCAGCGGGGGGCAGCTATGAGCAGTTCTTC
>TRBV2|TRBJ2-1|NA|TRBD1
CASSEETGTYNEQFF
TGTGCCAGCAGTGAAGAGACAGGGACCTACAATGAGCAGTTCTTC
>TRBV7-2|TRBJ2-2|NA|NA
CASSPRGTSWSNTGELFF
TGTGCCAGCAGCCCGCGAGGTACTAGCTGGTCGAACACCGGGGAGCTGTTTTTT
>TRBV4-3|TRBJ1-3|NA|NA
CASSQAKSSGNTIYF
TGCGCCAGCAGCCAAGCCAAGAGCTCTGGAAACACCATATATTTT
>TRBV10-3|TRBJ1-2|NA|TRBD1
CAISQPGQANYGYTF
TGTGCCATCAGCCAACCGGGACAGGCTAACTATGGCTACACCTTC
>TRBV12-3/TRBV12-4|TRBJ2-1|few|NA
CASTEGILNNEQFF
TGTGCCAGCACCGAGGGAATTTTGAACAATGAGCAGTTCTTC
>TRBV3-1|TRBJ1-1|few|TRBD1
CASSRRGGTEAFF
TGTGCCAGCAGCCGCAGGGGGGGCACTGAAGCTTTCTTT
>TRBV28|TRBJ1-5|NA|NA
CASRLIGQPQHF
TGTGCCAGCAGGTTGATAGGTCAGCCCCAGCATTTT
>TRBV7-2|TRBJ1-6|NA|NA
CASSSRRSPLHF
TGTGCCAGCAGCTCAAGACGTTCACCCCTCCACTTT
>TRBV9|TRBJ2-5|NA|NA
CASSVGTGEQETQYF
TGTGCCAGCAGCGTAGGAACAGGAGAACAAGAGACCCAGTACTTC
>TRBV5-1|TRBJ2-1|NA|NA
CASSLRVSGTYNEQFF
TGCGCCAGCAGCTTGCGGGTTAGTGGGACCTACAATGAGCAGTTCTTC
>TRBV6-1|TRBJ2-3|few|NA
CASSYSSPDRDTQYF
TGTGCCAGCAGCTATTCCAGCCCAGACAGGGATACGCAGTATTTT
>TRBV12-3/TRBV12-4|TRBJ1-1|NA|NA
CASSFSGNRYTEAFF
TGTGCCAGCAGTTTTTCAGGGAATAGGTACACTGAAGCTTTCTTT
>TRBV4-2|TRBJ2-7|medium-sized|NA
CASSPGTGDPYEQYF
TGTGCCAGCAGCCCCGGGACTGGGGACCCCTACGAGCAGTACTTC
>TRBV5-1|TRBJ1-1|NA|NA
CASSLAQGVGTEAFF
TGCGCCAGCAGCTTGGCCCAGGGTGTGGGCACTGAAGCTTTCTTT